The clone carrying this T cell receptor (beta chain) has only a few counts. Its antigen is still unknown. The data derive from a study of regulatory T cells in long-lasting Graves disease. Noted time point: newly diagnosed GD, antithyroid drugs for less than 3 months. With RNA extracted from PBMCs as input, the TCR library was made. Peripheral blood, at nine milliliters, went into EDTA tubes. CDR3 regions were amplified by Arm-PCR using iRepertoire HTBI primers to build TCR beta libraries. Using its own MiXCR run on the multiplex PCR reads, TCRdb lists one record per CDR3 protein. Of 450,000 to 600,000 distinct CDR3 sequences in the sample, 15% to 20% are singletons; the top ten hold 9.5% to 15%. V was pared by 5 bases and J by 2 bases, with 7 bases between. The CDR3 totals 13 residues. Study-level findings and limits: Persistent disease exhibited a predilection for TRBV28, TRBJ1-2 and TRBJ2-5.

This sample also appeared in a second study, on T cells in Graves' hyperthyroidism and ophthalmopathy. That investigation notes: Most clonotypes that expanded in the thyroid above 0.001 also showed up in blood.

The sample consisted of peripheral blood mononuclear cells (PBMCs), taken at new diagnosis, from a patient treated with antithyroid drugs. The sequence came from a man aged 35-49 years with Graves disease. The genes are TRBV12-3 or TRBV12-4 and TRBJ2-1, with D possibly being TRBD1 (6 bases). The CDR3 sequence is CASSNRAYNEQFF. The CDR3 nucleotides are TGTGCCAGCAGTAACAGGGCCTACAATGAGCAGTTCTTC.